This passage covers 20 T cell receptor beta chains from one sample sequenced in a study of glioma-infiltrating T cells listed by TCRdb under 2016. TCRdb records Illumina MiSeq as the sequencer. The iRepertoire nested amplicon-rescue multiplex PCR (arm-PCR) platform was used to amplify TCR alpha and beta CDR3 regions from RNA. Starting from the raw public reads, TCRdb applied fastp trimming at Q25, assembled clones with MiXCR and retained in-frame beta chains. Rows merge per CDR3 protein into single entries with the most common DNA and genes. The sample table shows 35,000 to 45,000 distinct CDR3 sequences, and about 20% are seen once. Almost 6.5% of the sample comes from the top ten. Sequencing was performed on glioma tissue, nonneoplastic brain tissue, or PBMCs (not recorded which). Every receptor here comes from a human donor with low-grade glioma or glioblastoma, undergoing nonglioma brain surgery, or in good health (not recorded which).

This clonotype was seen many times. The chain carries TRBV7-9 and TRBJ2-5; D is uncertain. The CDR3 consists of 13 residues. Germline V CDR1 and CDR2: SEHNR, FQNEAQ (reference sequence). Trimming stripped 2 bases from V and 2 bases from J, with 6 bases between. The CDR3 spells CASSLTRQETQYF. As DNA, the CDR3 is TGTGCCAGCAGCTTAACGCGACAAGAGACCCAGTACTTC. Complete variable domain (other parts from reference TRBV7-9 and TRBJ2-5): DTGVSQNPRHKITKRGQNVTFRCDPISEHNRLYWYRQTLGQGPEFLTYFQNEAQLEKSRLLSDRFSAERPKGSFSTLEIQRTEQGDSAMYLCASSLTRQETQYFGPGTRLLVL.

This clonotype was observed at least ten times. V gene TRBV14 combines with J gene TRBJ1-3; no reliable D call. This CDR3 is 12 amino acids long. The germline CDR1 and CDR2 sequences are SGHDN and FVKESK. V was trimmed by 4 bases and J by 4 bases, leaving 5 bases between them. The CDR3 DNA is TGTGCCAGCAGCCCGCAGGGAAACACCATATATTTT. This sequence encodes CASSPQGNTIYF.

The rearrangement links TRBV29-1 to TRBJ2-5; D may be TRBD2 (6 bases). CDR1 SQVTM and CDR2 ANQGSEA come from the germline V gene. The V end was cut by 6 bases, the J end by 7 bases, with 12 bases between. The CDR3 is 11 amino acids. CDR3 sequence: CSVGGEWTQYF. In DNA form, the CDR3 reads TGCAGCGTGGGGGGAGAGTGGACCCAGTACTTC.

This clonotype was recorded a few times. This chain's CDR3 is CASSLRVILFTEAFF. The CDR3 DNA reads TGTGCCAGCAGCTTAAGGGTGATCTTGTTCACTGAAGCTTTCTTT. J is TRBJ1-1 and V is TRBV5-6; D not certain. Germline assignment: CDR1 SGHDT and CDR2 YYEEEE. The V gene lost 2 bases and the J gene lost 4 bases, with 15 bases spanning the gap. This CDR3 is built from 15 residues.

This chain uses TRBV7-9 with TRBJ2-7, with D perhaps TRBD1 (6 bases). The CDR3 has 14 residues. The V and J ends lost 5 bases and 2 bases respectively, with 13 bases between them. In germline, CDR1 is SEHNR, CDR2 FQNEAQ (reference sequence). The CDR3 spells CASSLRDKAYEQYF. In DNA, the CDR3 is TGTGCCAGCAGCCTCCGGGACAAGGCCTACGAGCAGTACTTC.

This clonotype has only one observation. This may be a read error, as it is one base from a much larger clone. The CDR3 ends on some other residue instead of the conserved phenylalanine or tryptophan, so this is likely a read error. V gene TRBV14 combines with J gene TRBJ2-5; D remains ambiguous. CDR1 SGHDN and CDR2 FVKESK come from the germline V gene. The length of the CDR3 is 12 residues. V shed 1 base and J shed 7 bases, with 7 bases lying between them. CDR3 nucleotides: TGTGCCAGCAGCCAAGGGGGTTGGACCCAGTACCTC. Translating gives CASSQGGWTQYL.

This clonotype was counted ten times or more. V is TRBV3-1 and J is TRBJ2-3, with no clear D. V was clipped by 4 bases and J by 1 base, with 9 bases between them. The CDR3 covers 14 residues. Germline V gene lookup returns CDR1 LGHDT and CDR2 YNNKEL (reference sequence). The CDR3 reads CASSPLSGTDTQYF. Written as DNA, the CDR3 is TGTGCCAGCAGCCCCCTCTCCGGCACAGATACGCAGTATTTT.

This clonotype was counted at least ten times. The J gene is TRBJ1-6, the V gene TRBV20-1, with 7 bases lining up with TRBD1. Germline V CDR1 and CDR2: DFQATT, SNEGSKA (reference sequence). This CDR3 comprises 15 residues. The ends lost 2 bases at V and 9 bases at J; junction bases unmatched: 10. This CDR3 reads CSARQSTGDSSPLHF. The CDR3 bases are TGCAGTGCTAGACAAAGTACAGGGGACAGTTCACCCCTCCACTTT.

There are a few counts of this clonotype. The chain has TRBV29-1 and TRBJ2-3; maybe TRBD1 (7 bases). Trimming removed 4 bases at V and 3 bases at J, with 14 bases between. Germline V gene data show CDR1 as SQVTM and CDR2 as ANQGSEA. The CDR3 runs 14 residues. In DNA form, the CDR3 reads TGCAGCGTTGTCAGGGGGAGGAGGACAGATACGCAGTATTTT. This gives the protein CSVVRGRRTDTQYF.

On this clonotype: Since a much larger clone is just one base distant, this may be a read error. This chain uses TRBV29-1 with TRBJ2-1, with no clear D. Trimming cost V 8 bases and J 9 bases, with 14 bases left between them. There are 11 residues in the CDR3. Looked up from germline, CDR1 is SQVTM and CDR2 is ANQGSEA. The DNA of the CDR3 is TGCAGCCTGGAACTCGCCAGTGAGCAGTTCTTC. It is translated as CSLELASEQFF.

Many counts were recorded for this clonotype. The V call is TRBV28, the J call TRBJ2-7; 7 bases are shared with TRBD1. J gave up 3 bases and V 6 bases, and 11 bases lay outside the gene matches. The germline CDR1 and CDR2 sequences are MDHEN and SYDVKM. This CDR3 contains 15 residues. CDR3 nucleotides: TGTGCCAGCAGCCTAACCCCACAGGGGAACTACGAGCAGTACTTC. Encoded protein: CASSLTPQGNYEQYF. The whole variable domain, filled in from reference TRBV28 and TRBJ2-7, reads DVKVTQSSRYLVKRTGEKVFLECVQDMDHENMFWYRQDPGLGLRLIYFSYDVKMKEKGDIPEGYSVSREKKERFSLILESASTNQTSMYLCASSLTPQGNYEQYFGPGTRLTVT.

The chain employs TRBV3-1 and TRBJ2-7; 11 bases are shared with TRBD1. Unmatched junction bases numbered 5, after V lost 4 bases and J lost 3 bases. Germline V gene data show CDR1 as LGHDT and CDR2 as YNNKEL (reference sequence). The CDR3 has 15 amino acids. The CDR3 nucleotides are TGTGCCAGCAGCCGCCCCGGGACAGGGGGCTACGAGCAGTACTTC. Its translation: CASSRPGTGGYEQYF.

The chain is built from TRBV2 and TRBJ1-6; no clear D gene. The CDR3 sequence is 11 residues long. Germline V gene sequence: CDR1 SNHLY, CDR2 FYNNEI. The CDR3 region has the DNA TGTGTTAGCAGTTCAGAGTATCCCCTCCACTTT. Amino acid sequence: CVSSSEYPLHF. Full variable domain (remainder filled in from reference TRBV2 and TRBJ1-6): EPEVTQTPSHQVTQMGQEVILRCVPISNHLYFYWYRQILGQKVEFLVSFYNNEISEKSEIFDDQFSVERPDGSNFTLKIRSTKLEDSAMYFCVSSSEYPLHFGNGTRLTVT.

The chain recombines TRBV29-1 with TRBJ2-1; possibly TRBD2 for D (5 bases). The CDR3 runs 14 residues. Trimming removed 1 base at V and 9 bases at J, with 16 bases between. The germline gives CDR1 SQVTM, CDR2 ANQGSEA. CDR3 amino acids: CSVEGPGVGGEQFF. For the CDR3, the DNA is TGCAGCGTTGAAGGCCCCGGGGTGGGCGGTGAGCAGTTCTTC.

The rearrangement joins TRBV29-1 to TRBJ2-5; D may be TRBD2 (6 bases). The length of the CDR3 is 13 residues. Germline-derived CDR1 and CDR2 are SQVTM and ANQGSEA. Trimming left V 7 bases short and J 5 bases short, with 17 bases between. The CDR3 nucleotides are TGCAGCGCCGGAGGGGACGGAGGGGAGACCCAGTACTTC. This gives the protein CSAGGDGGETQYF.

This clonotype has ten or more counts. The chain links TRBV6-1 to TRBJ2-7; a possible D gene is TRBD1 (6 bases). Germline V gives CDR1 MNHNS, CDR2 SASEGT. The CDR3 consists of 13 residues. The V and J ends lost 7 bases and 3 bases respectively, with 13 bases between them. The CDR3 here is CASTQGLYYEQYF. The CDR3 DNA follows: TGTGCCAGCACTCAGGGGCTGTACTACGAGCAGTACTTC.

This clonotype was found once. Since a much larger clone is just one base distant, this may be a read error. As DNA, the CDR3 is TGTGCCAGCAGTCTACTATTTACAGGGGCCACCGGGGAGCTGTTTTTT. Its translation is CASSLLFTGATGELFF. This chain joins TRBV6-2 or TRBV6-3 and TRBJ2-2; TRBD1 matches at 7 bases. From germline, CDR1 is MNHEY and CDR2 SVGEGT. The V segment lost 5 bases and the J segment 4 bases; nucleotides outside the gene matches: 10. This CDR3 has 16 residues.

This clonotype has a count of ten or more. The chain uses TRBV24-1 and TRBJ2-3; TRBD1 or TRBD2 may be the D gene (5 bases each). There are 15 residues in the CDR3. The germline V gene has CDR1 KGHDR and CDR2 SFDVKD. The ends were cut back, 1 base at V and 8 bases at J, with 15 bases in the middle. CDR3 in amino acids: CATSDLKSPRGTQYF. The CDR3 region has the DNA TGTGCCACCAGTGATTTAAAGTCCCCGAGGGGTACGCAGTATTTT.

CDR3 in DNA: TGTGCCAGCAGTTTAGGCCGGGGTAGCACAGATACGCAGTATTTT. This sequence encodes CASSLGRGSTDTQYF. The chain links TRBV12-3 or TRBV12-4 to TRBJ2-3; weak D call: TRBD2 (5 bases). The CDR3 totals 15 residues. V dropped 1 base and J dropped 0 bases, with 8 bases sitting between them.

This clonotype was recorded at least ten times. As DNA, the CDR3 is TGCGCCAGCAGCCAAGCGACTAGCGGGGGGGAAGAAAGCTCCTACAATGAGCAGTTCTTC. Protein: CASSQATSGGEESSYNEQFF. This rearrangement joins TRBV4-1 to TRBJ2-1, with TRBD2 matching over 14 bases. The CDR3 is 20 residues long. The V segment lost 1 base and the J segment 0 bases; nucleotides outside the gene matches: 8. Germline CDR1 and CDR2: MGHRA and YSYEKL.